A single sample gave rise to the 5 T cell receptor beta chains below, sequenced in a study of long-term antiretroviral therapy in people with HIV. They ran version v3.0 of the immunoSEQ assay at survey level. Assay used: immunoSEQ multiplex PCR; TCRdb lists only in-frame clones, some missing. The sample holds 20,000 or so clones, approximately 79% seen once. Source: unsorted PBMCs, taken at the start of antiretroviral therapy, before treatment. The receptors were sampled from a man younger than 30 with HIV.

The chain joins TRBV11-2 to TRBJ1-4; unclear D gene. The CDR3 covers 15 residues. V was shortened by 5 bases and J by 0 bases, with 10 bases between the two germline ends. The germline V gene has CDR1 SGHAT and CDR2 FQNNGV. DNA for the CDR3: TGTGCCAGCAGCCTGACGCGTGCAACTAATGAAAAACTGTTTTTT. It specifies CASSLTRATNEKLFF.

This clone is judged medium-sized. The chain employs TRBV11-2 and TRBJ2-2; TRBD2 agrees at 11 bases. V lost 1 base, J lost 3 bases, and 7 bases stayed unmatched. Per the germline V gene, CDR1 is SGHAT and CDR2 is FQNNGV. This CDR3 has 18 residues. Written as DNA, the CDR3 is TGTGCCAGCAGCTTAGTTCCTAGCGGGAGGATGGACACCGGGGAGCTGTTTTTT. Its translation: CASSLVPSGRMDTGELFF.

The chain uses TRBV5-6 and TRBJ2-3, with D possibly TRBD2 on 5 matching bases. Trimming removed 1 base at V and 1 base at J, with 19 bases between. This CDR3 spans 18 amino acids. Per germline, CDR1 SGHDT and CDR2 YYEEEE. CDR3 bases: TGTGCCAGCAGCTTGATGTACTTACTAGGTAGGCGCACAGATACGCAGTATTTT. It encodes CASSLMYLLGRRTDTQYF.

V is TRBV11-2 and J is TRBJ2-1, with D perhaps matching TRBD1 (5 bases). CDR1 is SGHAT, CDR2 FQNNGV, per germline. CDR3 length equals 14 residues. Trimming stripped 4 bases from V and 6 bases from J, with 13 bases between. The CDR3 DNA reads TGTGCCAGCAGCTCCCAGACAGTTCTCAATGAGCAGTTCTTC. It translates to CASSSQTVLNEQFF.

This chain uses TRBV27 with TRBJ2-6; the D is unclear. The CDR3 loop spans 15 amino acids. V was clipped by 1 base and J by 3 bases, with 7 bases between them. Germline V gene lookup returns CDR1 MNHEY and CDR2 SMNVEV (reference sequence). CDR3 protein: CASSLLGSGANVLTF. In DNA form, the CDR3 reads TGTGCCAGCAGTTTATTAGGCAGTGGGGCCAACGTCCTGACTTTC.